The present TCR beta chain was sequenced within a study of shared clonotypes between healthy human individuals. Study background: Researchers assigned three CD4 naive, three CD4 memory, two CD8 naive and one CD8 memory plate to each donor.

The assay was immunoSEQ multiplex PCR, and TCRdb's table has in-frame clones only and misses some. The sample contains some 680,000 clones, around three quarters of which appear only once. This clone appeared many times. Its antigen remains unidentified. The same CDR3 can be traced to other DNA sequences in this sample. Study-wide findings and caveats: Sharing across four donors was highest in naive CD4 (approximately 5%) and lowest in memory CD8 (roughly 0.4%).

The sample taken for sequencing was memory CD4+ T cells sorted from blood. Subset: CD45RA-negative fraction. The receptor's source is a woman in her twenties or thirties in good health.

The CDR3 protein is CASSLEGGYNEQFF. CDR3 bases: TGCGCCAGCAGCTTGGAAGGGGGCTACAATGAGCAGTTCTTC. The chain is built from TRBV5-1 and TRBJ2-1; maybe TRBD1 (6 bases). Germline CDR1 is SGHRS and CDR2 is YFSETQ. The CDR3 is made up of 14 amino acids. V lost 0 bases and J lost 3, with 7 bases in between.